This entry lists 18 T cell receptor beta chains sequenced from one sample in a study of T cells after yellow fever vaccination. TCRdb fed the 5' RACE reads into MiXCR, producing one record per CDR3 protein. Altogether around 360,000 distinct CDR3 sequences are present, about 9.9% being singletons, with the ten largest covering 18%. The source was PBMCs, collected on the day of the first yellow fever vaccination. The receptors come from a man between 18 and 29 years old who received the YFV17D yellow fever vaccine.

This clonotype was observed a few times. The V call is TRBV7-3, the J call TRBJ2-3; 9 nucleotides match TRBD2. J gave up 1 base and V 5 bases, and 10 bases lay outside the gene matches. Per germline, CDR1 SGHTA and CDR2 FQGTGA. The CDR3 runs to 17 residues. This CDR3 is CASSRALRGGGTDTQYF. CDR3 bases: TGTGCCAGCAGCAGAGCCTTGCGGGGGGGCGGCACAGATACGCAGTATTTT.

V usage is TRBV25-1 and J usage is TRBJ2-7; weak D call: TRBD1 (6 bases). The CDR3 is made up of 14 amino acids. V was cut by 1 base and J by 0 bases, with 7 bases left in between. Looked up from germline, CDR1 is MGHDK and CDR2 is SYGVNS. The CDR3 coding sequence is TGTGCCAGCAGTGAATGGGGACACTCCTACGAGCAGTACTTC. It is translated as CASSEWGHSYEQYF.

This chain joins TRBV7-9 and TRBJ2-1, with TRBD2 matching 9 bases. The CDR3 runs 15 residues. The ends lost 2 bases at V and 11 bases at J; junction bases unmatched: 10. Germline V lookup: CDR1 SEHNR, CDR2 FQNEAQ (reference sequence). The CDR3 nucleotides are TGTGCCAGCAGCTTAAAACGGCTAGCGGGGACCCAGCAGTTCTTC. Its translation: CASSLKRLAGTQQFF.

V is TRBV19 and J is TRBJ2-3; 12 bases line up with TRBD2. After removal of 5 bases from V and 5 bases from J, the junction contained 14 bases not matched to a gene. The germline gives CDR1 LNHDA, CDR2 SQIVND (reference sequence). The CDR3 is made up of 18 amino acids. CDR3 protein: CASSFRGLAGGSRDTQYF. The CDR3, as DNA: TGTGCCAGTAGTTTTCGTGGCCTAGCGGGGGGGTCACGAGATACGCAGTATTTT.

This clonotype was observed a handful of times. CDR3 coding DNA: TGCAGTGCTAGATGGACCGGCTATGGCTACACCTTC. Its translation is CSARWTGYGYTF. This sequence joins TRBV20-1 and TRBJ1-2, with D uncertain. Germline CDR1 reads DFQATT; CDR2 reads SNEGSKA (reference sequence). V was pared by 2 bases and J by 4 bases, with 8 bases between. This CDR3 contains 12 residues.

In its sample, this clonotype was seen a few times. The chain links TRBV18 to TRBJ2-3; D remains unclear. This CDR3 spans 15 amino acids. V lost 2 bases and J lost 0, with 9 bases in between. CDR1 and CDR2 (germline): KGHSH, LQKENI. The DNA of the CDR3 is TGTGCCAGCTCACCATTTTCGGAGAGCACAGATACGCAGTATTTT. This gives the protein CASSPFSESTDTQYF.

The CDR3 coding sequence is TGTGCCAGCAGCTTAGCGGTGATAGAGGAATTGAACACCGGGGAGCTGTTTTTT. This translates into CASSLAVIEELNTGELFF. The gene calls are TRBV7-8 and TRBJ2-2; no reliable D call. The germline gives CDR1 SGHVS, CDR2 FQNEAQ. This CDR3 has 18 residues. The V end was cut by 0 bases, the J end by 1 base, with 15 bases between.

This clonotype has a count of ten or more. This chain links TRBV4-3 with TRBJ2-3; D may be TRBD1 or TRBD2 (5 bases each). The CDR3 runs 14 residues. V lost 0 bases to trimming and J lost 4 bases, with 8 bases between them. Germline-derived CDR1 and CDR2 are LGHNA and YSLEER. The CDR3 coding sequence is TGCGCCAGCAGCCAAGATAGAGGGGCAGATACGCAGTATTTT. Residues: CASSQDRGADTQYF.

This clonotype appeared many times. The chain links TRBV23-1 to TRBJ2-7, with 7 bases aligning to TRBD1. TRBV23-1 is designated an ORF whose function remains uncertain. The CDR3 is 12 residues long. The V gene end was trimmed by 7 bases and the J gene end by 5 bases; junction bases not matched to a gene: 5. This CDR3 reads CASTRDSNEQYV. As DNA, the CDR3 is TGCGCCAGCACCCGGGACAGCAACGAGCAGTACGTC.

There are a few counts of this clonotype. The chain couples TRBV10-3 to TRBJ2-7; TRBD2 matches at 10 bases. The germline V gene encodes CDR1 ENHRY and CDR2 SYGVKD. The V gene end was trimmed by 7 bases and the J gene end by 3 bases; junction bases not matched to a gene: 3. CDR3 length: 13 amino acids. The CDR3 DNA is TGTGCCATCACCTCTAGCGGGGGCTACGAGCAGTACTTC. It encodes CAITSSGGYEQYF.

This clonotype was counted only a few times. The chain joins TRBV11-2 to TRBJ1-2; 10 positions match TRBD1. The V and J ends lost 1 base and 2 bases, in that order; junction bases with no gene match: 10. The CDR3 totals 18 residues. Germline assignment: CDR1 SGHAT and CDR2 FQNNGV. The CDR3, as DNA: TGTGCCAGCAGCTTAGTGGGGGGACAGGGGAGCTCGAACTATGGCTACACCTTC. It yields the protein CASSLVGGQGSSNYGYTF.

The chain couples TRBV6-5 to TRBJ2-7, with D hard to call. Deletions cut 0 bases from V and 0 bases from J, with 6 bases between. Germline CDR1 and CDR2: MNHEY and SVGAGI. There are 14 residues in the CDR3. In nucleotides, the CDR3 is TGTGCCAGCAGTTACTCGCAAAGCTCCTACGAGCAGTACGTC. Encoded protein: CASSYSQSSYEQYV.

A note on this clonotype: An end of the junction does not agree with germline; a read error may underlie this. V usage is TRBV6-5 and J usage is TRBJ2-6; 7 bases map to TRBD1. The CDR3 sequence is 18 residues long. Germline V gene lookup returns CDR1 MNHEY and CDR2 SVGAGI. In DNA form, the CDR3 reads TGTGCCATCAGTTACTCCGGGACAGACTTCTCTGGGGCCAACGTCCTGACTTTC. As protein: CAISYSGTDFSGANVLTF.

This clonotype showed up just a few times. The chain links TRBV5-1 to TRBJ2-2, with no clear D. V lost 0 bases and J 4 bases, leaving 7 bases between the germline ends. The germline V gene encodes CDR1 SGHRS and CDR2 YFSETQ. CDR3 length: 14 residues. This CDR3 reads CASSLEQITGELFF. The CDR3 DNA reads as TGCGCCAGCAGCTTGGAACAGATCACCGGGGAGCTGTTTTTT.

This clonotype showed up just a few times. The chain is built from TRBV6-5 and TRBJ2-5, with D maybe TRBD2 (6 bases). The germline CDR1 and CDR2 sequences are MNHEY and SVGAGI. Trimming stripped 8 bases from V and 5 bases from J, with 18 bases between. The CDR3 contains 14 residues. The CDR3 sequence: CASESFAGIETQYF. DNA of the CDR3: TGTGCCAGCGAATCGTTTGCGGGGATCGAGACCCAGTACTTC.

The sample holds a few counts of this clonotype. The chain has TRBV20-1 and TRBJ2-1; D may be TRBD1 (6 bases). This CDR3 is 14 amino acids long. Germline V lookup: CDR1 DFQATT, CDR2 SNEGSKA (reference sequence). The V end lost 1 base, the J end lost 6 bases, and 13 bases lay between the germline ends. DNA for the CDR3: TGCAGTGCTAGAGTTTTAGGCAGGGGCAATGAGCAGTTCTTC. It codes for CSARVLGRGNEQFF.

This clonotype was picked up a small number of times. The chain's CDR3 is CASSGVSGETQYF. Written as DNA, the CDR3 is TGCGCCAGCAGTGGGGTATCGGGGGAGACCCAGTACTTC. V is TRBV5-1 and J is TRBJ2-5; weak D call: TRBD2 (5 bases). CDR3 length equals 13 residues. V lost 5 bases, J lost 5 bases, and 13 bases lay in between. Germline V CDR1 and CDR2: SGHRS, YFSETQ.

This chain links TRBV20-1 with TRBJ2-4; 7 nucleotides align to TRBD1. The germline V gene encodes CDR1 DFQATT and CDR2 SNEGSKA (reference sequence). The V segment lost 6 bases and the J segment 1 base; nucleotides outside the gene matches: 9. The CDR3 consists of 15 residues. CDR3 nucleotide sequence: TGCAGTGCCCCGAGCGGACAGGCGGCCAAAAACATTCAGTACTTC. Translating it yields CSAPSGQAAKNIQYF.